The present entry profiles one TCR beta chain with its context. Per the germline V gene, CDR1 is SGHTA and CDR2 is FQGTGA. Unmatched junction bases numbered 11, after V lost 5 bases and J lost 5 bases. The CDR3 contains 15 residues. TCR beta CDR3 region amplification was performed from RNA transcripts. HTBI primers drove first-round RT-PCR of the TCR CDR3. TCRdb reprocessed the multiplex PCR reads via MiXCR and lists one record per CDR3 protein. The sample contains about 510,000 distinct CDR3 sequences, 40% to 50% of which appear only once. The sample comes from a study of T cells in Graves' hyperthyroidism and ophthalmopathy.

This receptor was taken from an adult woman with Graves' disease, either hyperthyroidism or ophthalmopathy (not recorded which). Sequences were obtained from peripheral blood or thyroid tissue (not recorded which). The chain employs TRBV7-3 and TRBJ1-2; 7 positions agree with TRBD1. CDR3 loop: CASSLLRQGQYGYTF. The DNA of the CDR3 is TGTGCCAGCAGCCTCCTCAGACAGGGCCAATATGGCTACACCTTC. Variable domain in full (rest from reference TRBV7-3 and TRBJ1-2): GAGVSQTPSNKVTEKGKYVELRCDPISGHTALYWYRQSLGQGPEFLIYFQGTGAADDSGLPNDRFFAVRPEGSVSTLKIQRTERGDSAVYLCASSLLRQGQYGYTFGSGTRLTVV.